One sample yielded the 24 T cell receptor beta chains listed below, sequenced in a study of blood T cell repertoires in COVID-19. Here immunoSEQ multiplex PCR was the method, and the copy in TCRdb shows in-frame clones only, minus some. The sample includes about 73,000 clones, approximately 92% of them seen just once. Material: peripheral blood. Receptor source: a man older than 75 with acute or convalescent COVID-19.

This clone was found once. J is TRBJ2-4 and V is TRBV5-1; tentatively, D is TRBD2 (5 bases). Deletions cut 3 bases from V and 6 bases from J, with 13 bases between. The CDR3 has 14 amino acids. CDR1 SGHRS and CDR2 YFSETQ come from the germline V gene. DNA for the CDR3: TGCGCCAGCAGCTGGGGAGACACCCCAAACATTCAGTACTTC. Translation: CASSWGDTPNIQYF.

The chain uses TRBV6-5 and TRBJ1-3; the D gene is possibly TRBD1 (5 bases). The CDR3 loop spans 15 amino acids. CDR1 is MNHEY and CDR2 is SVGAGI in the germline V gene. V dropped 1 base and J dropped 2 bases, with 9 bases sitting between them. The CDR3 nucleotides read TGTGCCAGCAGTTACTATTCAGGGACTGGAAACACCATATATTTT. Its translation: CASSYYSGTGNTIYF.

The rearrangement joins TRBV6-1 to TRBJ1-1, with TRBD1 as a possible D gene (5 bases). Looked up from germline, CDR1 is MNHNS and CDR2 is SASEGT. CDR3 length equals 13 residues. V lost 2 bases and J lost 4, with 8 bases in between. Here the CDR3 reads CASSERGTTEAFF. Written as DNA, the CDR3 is TGTGCCAGCAGTGAACGGGGGACCACTGAAGCTTTCTTT.

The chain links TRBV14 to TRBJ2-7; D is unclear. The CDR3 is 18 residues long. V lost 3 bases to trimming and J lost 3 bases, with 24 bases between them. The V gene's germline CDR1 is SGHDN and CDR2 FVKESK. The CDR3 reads CASSQKPLTWLQLYEQYF. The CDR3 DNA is TGTGCCAGCAGCCAGAAACCCCTTACATGGCTACAGCTCTACGAGCAGTACTTC. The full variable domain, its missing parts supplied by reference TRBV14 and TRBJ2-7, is EAGVTQFPSHSVIEKGQTVTLRCDPISGHDNLYWYRRVMGKEIKFLLHFVKESKQDESGMPNNRFLAERTGGTYSTLKVQPAELEDSGVYFCASSQKPLTWLQLYEQYFGPGTRLTVT.

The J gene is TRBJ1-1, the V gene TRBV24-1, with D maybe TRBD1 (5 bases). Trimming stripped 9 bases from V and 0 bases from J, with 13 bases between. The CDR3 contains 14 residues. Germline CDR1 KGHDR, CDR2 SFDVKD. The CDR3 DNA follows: TGTGCCACCCGGGGGGACGGTTTGAACACTGAAGCTTTCTTT. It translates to CATRGDGLNTEAFF.

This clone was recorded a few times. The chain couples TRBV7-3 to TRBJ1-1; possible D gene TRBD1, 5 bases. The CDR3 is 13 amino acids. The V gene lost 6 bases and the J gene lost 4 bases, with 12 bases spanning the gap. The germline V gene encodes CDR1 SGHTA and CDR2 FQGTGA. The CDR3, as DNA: TGTGCCAGCAGTGCTAGGGGCTCCACTGAAGCTTTCTTT. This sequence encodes CASSARGSTEAFF.

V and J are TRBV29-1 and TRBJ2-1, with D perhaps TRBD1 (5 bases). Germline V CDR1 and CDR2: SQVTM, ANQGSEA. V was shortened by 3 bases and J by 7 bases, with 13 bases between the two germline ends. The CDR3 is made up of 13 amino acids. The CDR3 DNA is TGCAGCGTTGACAGGGCCTTTGGGAATGAGCAGTTCTTC. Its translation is CSVDRAFGNEQFF.

In DNA, the CDR3 is TGTGCCAGCAGCTTAGGTGCGGGGAATTCCTACGAGCAGTACTTC. Its protein is CASSLGAGNSYEQYF. The chain is built from TRBV11-3 and TRBJ2-7; D might be TRBD2 (6 bases). V was cut by 1 base and J by 1 base, with 11 bases left in between. The CDR3 is made up of 15 amino acids. Looked up from germline, CDR1 is SGHNT and CDR2 is YENEEA.

CDR3 DNA: TGTGCCAGCAGCTTAGGGGACTACAGGGACATTCAGTACTTC. This translates into CASSLGDYRDIQYF. The chain has TRBV7-2 and TRBJ2-4, with D perhaps TRBD2 (7 bases). This CDR3 contains 14 residues. Trimming removed 1 base from V and 8 bases from J, with 12 bases in between. Germline CDR1 is SGHTA and CDR2 is FQGNSA.

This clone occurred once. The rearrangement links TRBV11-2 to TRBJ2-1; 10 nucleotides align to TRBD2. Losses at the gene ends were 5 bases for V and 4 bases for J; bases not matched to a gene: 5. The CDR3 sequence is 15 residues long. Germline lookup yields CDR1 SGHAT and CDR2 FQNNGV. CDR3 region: CASSPGLAEYNEQFF. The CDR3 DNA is TGTGCCAGCAGCCCCGGACTAGCGGAGTACAATGAGCAGTTCTTC.

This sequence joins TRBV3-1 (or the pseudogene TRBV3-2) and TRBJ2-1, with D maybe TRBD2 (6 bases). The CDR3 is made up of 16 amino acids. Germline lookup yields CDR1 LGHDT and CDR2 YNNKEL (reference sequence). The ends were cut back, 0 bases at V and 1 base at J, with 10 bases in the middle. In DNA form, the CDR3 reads TGTGCCAGCAGCCAAGATCCCGCGGGGTCCTACAATGAGCAGTTCTTC. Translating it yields CASSQDPAGSYNEQFF.

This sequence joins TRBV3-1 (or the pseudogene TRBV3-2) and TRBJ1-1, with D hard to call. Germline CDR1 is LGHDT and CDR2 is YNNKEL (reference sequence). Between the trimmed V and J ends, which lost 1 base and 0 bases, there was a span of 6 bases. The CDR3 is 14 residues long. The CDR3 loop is CASSQAVMNTEAFF. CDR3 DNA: TGTGCCAGCAGCCAAGCAGTTATGAACACTGAAGCTTTCTTT.

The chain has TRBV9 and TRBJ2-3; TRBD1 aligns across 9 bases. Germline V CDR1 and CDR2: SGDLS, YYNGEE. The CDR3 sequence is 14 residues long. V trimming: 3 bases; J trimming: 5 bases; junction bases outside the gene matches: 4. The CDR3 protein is CASSAGQGKDTQYF. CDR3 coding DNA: TGTGCCAGCAGCGCCGGACAGGGGAAAGATACGCAGTATTTT.

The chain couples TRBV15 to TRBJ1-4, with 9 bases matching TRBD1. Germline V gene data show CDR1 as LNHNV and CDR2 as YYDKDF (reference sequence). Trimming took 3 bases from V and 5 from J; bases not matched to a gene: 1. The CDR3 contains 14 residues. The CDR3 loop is CATSRGQGNEKLFF. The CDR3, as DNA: TGTGCCACCAGCAGGGGACAGGGAAATGAAAAACTGTTTTTT.

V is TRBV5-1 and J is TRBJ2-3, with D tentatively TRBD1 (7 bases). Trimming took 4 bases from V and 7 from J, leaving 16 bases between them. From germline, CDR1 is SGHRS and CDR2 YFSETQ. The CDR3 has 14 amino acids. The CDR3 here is CASSLGSGGYTQYF. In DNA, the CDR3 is TGCGCCAGCAGCCTGGGTTCAGGGGGGTATACGCAGTATTTT.

In DNA, the CDR3 is TGCAGCCCCTGGGGACAGGGGAATGAGCAGTTCTTC. This gives the protein CSPWGQGNEQFF. This chain connects TRBV29-1 to TRBJ2-1; 10 bases agree with TRBD1. J was trimmed by 7 bases and V by 8 bases; bases with no gene match: 5. CDR3 length equals 12 residues. CDR1 is SQVTM and CDR2 is ANQGSEA in the germline V gene.

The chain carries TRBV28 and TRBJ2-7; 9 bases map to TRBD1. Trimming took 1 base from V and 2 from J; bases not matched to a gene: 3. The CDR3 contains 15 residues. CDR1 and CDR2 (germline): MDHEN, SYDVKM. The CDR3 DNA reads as TGTGCCAGCAGTTTATCAGGGGACAGGGCCTACGAGCAGTACTTC. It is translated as CASSLSGDRAYEQYF.

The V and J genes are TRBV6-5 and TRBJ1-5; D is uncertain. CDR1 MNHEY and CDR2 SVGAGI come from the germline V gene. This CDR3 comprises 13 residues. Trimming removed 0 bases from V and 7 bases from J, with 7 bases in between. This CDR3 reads CASSYSISQPQHF. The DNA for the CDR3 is TGTGCCAGCAGTTACTCGATTAGCCAGCCCCAGCATTTT.

The CDR3 bases are TGTGCCAGCAGTTACGTTCCACCGGCCATATATTTT. This translates into CASSYVPPAIYF. This chain connects TRBV6-6 to TRBJ1-3; D is unresolved. Trimming removed 2 bases at V and 11 bases at J, with 10 bases between. CDR3 length: 12 amino acids. Germline V gene data show CDR1 as MNHNY and CDR2 as SVGAGI (reference sequence).

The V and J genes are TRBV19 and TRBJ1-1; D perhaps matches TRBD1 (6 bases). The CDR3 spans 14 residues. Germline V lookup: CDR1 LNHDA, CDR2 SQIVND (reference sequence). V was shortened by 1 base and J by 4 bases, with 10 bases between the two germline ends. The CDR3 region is CASSIGGRFTEAFF. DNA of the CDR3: TGTGCCAGTAGTATAGGGGGGCGGTTCACTGAAGCTTTCTTT. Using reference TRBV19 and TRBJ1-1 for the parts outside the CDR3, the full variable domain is DGGITQSPKYLFRKEGQNVTLSCEQNLNHDAMYWYRQDPGQGLRLIYYSQIVNDFQKGDIAEGYSVSREKKESFPLTVTSAQKNPTAFYLCASSIGGRFTEAFFGQGTRLTVV.

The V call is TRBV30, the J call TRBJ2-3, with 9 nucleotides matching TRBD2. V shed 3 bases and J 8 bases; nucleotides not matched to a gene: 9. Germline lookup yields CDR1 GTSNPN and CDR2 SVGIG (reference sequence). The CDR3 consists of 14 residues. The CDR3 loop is CAWSAGGAVSTQYF. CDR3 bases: TGTGCCTGGAGCGCGGGGGGGGCCGTCTCTACGCAGTATTTT.

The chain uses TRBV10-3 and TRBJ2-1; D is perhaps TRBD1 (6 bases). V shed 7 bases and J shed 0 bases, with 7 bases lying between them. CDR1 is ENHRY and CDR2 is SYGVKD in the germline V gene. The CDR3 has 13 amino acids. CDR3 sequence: CAITTGSYNEQFF. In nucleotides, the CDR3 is TGTGCCATCACGACAGGCTCCTACAATGAGCAGTTCTTC.

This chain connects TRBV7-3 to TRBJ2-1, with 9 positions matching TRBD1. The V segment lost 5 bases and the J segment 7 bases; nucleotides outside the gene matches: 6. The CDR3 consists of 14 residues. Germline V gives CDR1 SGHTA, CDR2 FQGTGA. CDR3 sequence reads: CASSSGTGSNEQFF. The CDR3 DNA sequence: TGTGCCAGCAGCAGCGGGACAGGGTCTAATGAGCAGTTCTTC.

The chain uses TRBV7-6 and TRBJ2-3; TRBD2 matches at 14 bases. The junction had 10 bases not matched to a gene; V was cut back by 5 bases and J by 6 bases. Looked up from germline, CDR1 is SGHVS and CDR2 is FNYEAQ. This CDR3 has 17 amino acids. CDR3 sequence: CASSEDPGLAGADTQYF. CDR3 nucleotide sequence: TGTGCCAGCAGCGAGGATCCGGGACTAGCGGGGGCGGATACGCAGTATTTT.